This entry concerns a single T cell receptor (beta chain). Its antigen remains unidentified. The primer mix had 60 V beta and 13 J beta primers. Clones were sequenced by immunoSEQ multiplex PCR, and TCRdb holds only the in-frame ones, with some missing. The top ten clones hold approximately 2.3% of a sample with about 73,000 clones, roughly 80% of them seen once. This CDR3 is 13 amino acids long. The germline gives CDR1 MNHNS, CDR2 SASEGT. Trimming pared 7 bases from V and 0 bases from J, leaving 7 bases between. All glioblastoma patients lacked an isocitrate dehydrogenase mutation. The sample originates from a study of glioma-infiltrating T cells after dendritic cell vaccination. Background on the study: At biweekly intervals, patients got three intradermal dendritic cell vaccine injections. Study outcomes and limitations: Longer survival after dendritic cell vaccination followed higher pretreatment TIL content.

The receptor's source is a human donor with glioblastoma. V and J are TRBV6-1 and TRBJ1-3; D is undetermined. The sequencing here drew on blood, taken before dendritic cell vaccination. CDR3: CASNGFSGNTIYF. In DNA form, the CDR3 reads TGTGCCAGCAATGGCTTCTCTGGAAACACCATATATTTT.